These 23 T cell receptor beta chains came from one sample sequenced in a study of blood T cell repertoires in COVID-19. Here immunoSEQ multiplex PCR was the method, and the copy in TCRdb shows in-frame clones only, minus some. The sample has about 240,000 clones, approximately 90% seen once. The material sequenced was PBMCs or T cells enriched from blood (not recorded which). The receptors were gathered from a man aged 35 to 55 who had recovered from COVID-19.

The chain couples TRBV19 to TRBJ2-1, with D maybe TRBD2 (6 bases). The V gene lost 3 bases and the J gene lost 9 bases, with 18 bases spanning the gap. CDR1 and CDR2 (germline): LNHDA, SQIVND (reference sequence). The CDR3 totals 15 residues. The CDR3 DNA sequence: TGTGCCAGTAGTATTATTGGAGGCGGGATCATTGAGCAGTTCTTC. Translation: CASSIIGGGIIEQFF.

The chain carries TRBV2 and TRBJ1-1, with 11 bases matching TRBD1. The germline V gene has CDR1 SNHLY and CDR2 FYNNEI. The junction had 4 bases not matched to a gene; V was cut back by 4 bases and J by 3 bases. This CDR3 has 15 amino acids. CDR3 region: CASSVSGQGDTEAFF. DNA for the CDR3: TGTGCCAGCAGTGTGTCGGGACAGGGGGACACTGAAGCTTTCTTT.

V gene TRBV5-1 combines with J gene TRBJ2-7, with TRBD1 matching 7 bases. V was clipped by 1 base and J by 5 bases; unmatched bases: 9. Germline V lookup: CDR1 SGHRS, CDR2 YFSETQ. This CDR3 is 15 amino acids long. CDR3 nucleotide sequence: TGCGCCAGCAGCTTGATAGGGGGCTCGGGCCACGAGCAGTACTTC. Protein sequence: CASSLIGGSGHEQYF.

CDR3 in amino acids: CATKGGATNEKLFF. The CDR3 nucleotides read TGTGCCACCAAGGGGGGGGCAACTAATGAAAAACTGTTTTTT. The chain has TRBV28 and TRBJ1-4, with D perhaps matching TRBD1 (6 bases). Germline CDR1 and CDR2: MDHEN and SYDVKM. Trimming shortened V by 10 bases and J by 0 bases, and 12 bases separated the two germline ends. CDR3 length: 14 residues.

This clone showed up just a few times. The genes are TRBV29-1 and TRBJ1-5; 7 positions match TRBD1. V lost 6 bases, J lost 2 bases, and 10 bases stayed unmatched. From germline, CDR1 is SQVTM and CDR2 ANQGSEA. This CDR3 is 15 amino acids long. The CDR3 bases are TGCAGCGTCTCACAGGGGCTGTTGGGCAATCAGCCCCAGCATTTT. The encoded protein is CSVSQGLLGNQPQHF.

The chain uses TRBV7-3 and TRBJ2-7, with TRBD2 matching 8 bases. From germline, CDR1 is SGHTA and CDR2 FQGTGA. Trimming took 5 bases from V and 0 from J; bases not matched to a gene: 27. The CDR3 extends over 22 amino acids. As DNA, the CDR3 is TGTGCCAGCAGCCTTAACGTGAGACTAGCGACCGAAGGCCTTTATAGCTCCTACGAGCAGTACTTC. Protein sequence: CASSLNVRLATEGLYSSYEQYF. Together with reference TRBV7-3 and TRBJ2-7, the CDR3 gives the full variable domain: GAGVSQTPSNKVTEKGKYVELRCDPISGHTALYWYRQSLGQGPEFLIYFQGTGAADDSGLPNDRFFAVRPEGSVSTLKIQRTERGDSAVYLCASSLNVRLATEGLYSSYEQYFGPGTRLTVT.

This chain uses TRBV11-2 with TRBJ1-1; a weak D match, TRBD1 (6 bases). The CDR3 is made up of 16 amino acids. Germline-derived CDR1 and CDR2 are SGHAT and FQNNGV. V was clipped by 5 bases and J by 0 bases, with 16 bases between them. CDR3 in amino acids: CASSDVGGRMNTEAFF. CDR3 coding DNA: TGTGCCAGCAGCGACGTGGGGGGGCGCATGAACACTGAAGCTTTCTTT.

The CDR3 nucleotides are TGTGCCAGCAACCCCTCAGGGAACTCCTACGAGCAGTACTTC. Translating it yields CASNPSGNSYEQYF. This chain links TRBV7-9 with TRBJ2-7; the D gene is possibly TRBD1 (5 bases). The germline V and J ends were trimmed by 7 bases and 0 bases, with 13 bases remaining between them. The CDR3 extends over 14 amino acids. Germline V gives CDR1 SEHNR, CDR2 FQNEAQ (reference sequence).

In its sample, this clone was seen a few times. The J gene is TRBJ1-1, the V gene TRBV27; D unresolved. Germline CDR1 is MNHEY and CDR2 is SMNVEV (reference sequence). With 2 bases removed from V and 7 bases from J, the gap between germline ends came to 11 bases. This CDR3 is 13 amino acids long. The CDR3 is CASSLVWEGEAFF. The CDR3 region has the DNA TGTGCCAGCAGTTTAGTCTGGGAGGGTGAAGCTTTCTTT.

As regards this clone: Other DNA sequences from this sample encode an identical CDR3 as well. The chain uses TRBV12-3 or TRBV12-4 and TRBJ1-5; weak D call: TRBD1 (5 bases). This CDR3 has 13 amino acids. The V gene lost 3 bases and the J gene lost 4 bases, with 7 bases spanning the gap. The CDR3 DNA sequence: TGTGCCAGCAGTTTCGGGGGAAATCAGCCCCAGCATTTT. It specifies CASSFGGNQPQHF.

The chain employs TRBV20-1 and TRBJ1-3; TRBD1 aligns across 7 bases. CDR3 length: 16 amino acids. From germline, CDR1 is DFQATT and CDR2 SNEGSKA (reference sequence). J gave up 5 bases and V 3 bases, and 13 bases lay outside the gene matches. CDR3 residues: CSASFPDRNDRNTIYF. The CDR3 coding sequence is TGCAGTGCTAGTTTCCCGGACAGGAACGATAGAAACACCATATATTTT.

This clone was detected only once. CDR3 sequence (DNA): TGTGCCAGCAACGGGAACTACGAGCAGTACTTC. Its protein is CASNGNYEQYF. This chain links TRBV28 with TRBJ2-7; TRBD2 might be the D (5 bases). The V and J ends lost 7 bases and 3 bases respectively, with 7 bases between them. CDR1 is MDHEN, CDR2 SYDVKM, per germline. The CDR3 is 11 residues long.

This chain joins TRBV5-1 and TRBJ1-4, with D possibly being TRBD1 (5 bases). Trimming pared 3 bases from V and 0 bases from J, leaving 9 bases between. This CDR3 spans 15 amino acids. Per germline, CDR1 SGHRS and CDR2 YFSETQ. The CDR3 loop reads CASSSGKATNEKLFF. CDR3 nucleotides: TGCGCCAGCAGCTCAGGGAAAGCAACTAATGAAAAACTGTTTTTT.

CDR3 sequence (DNA): TGTGCCAGCAGCTTAATCAGCTCCTATAATTCACCCCTCCACTTT. Translated: CASSLISSYNSPLHF. The gene calls are TRBV7-3 and TRBJ1-6; the D is unclear. The V end was cut by 1 base, the J end by 0 bases, with 4 bases between. The length of the CDR3 is 15 residues. The germline V gene has CDR1 SGHTA and CDR2 FQGTGA.

This clone was counted a few times. The CDR3 coding sequence is TGTGCCAGCAGCCAGAGGGACAGGAACACTGAAGCTTTCTTT. Translation: CASSQRDRNTEAFF. This chain links TRBV3-1 (or the pseudogene TRBV3-2) with TRBJ1-1; 7 bases are a match to TRBD1. J lost 1 base, V lost 3 bases, and 2 bases had no gene match. CDR3 length: 14 residues. Germline V gives CDR1 LGHDT, CDR2 YNNKEL (reference sequence).

V gene TRBV2 combines with J gene TRBJ1-2; no clear D gene. The CDR3 totals 13 residues. Germline V gives CDR1 SNHLY, CDR2 FYNNEI. V lost 1 base and J 3 bases, leaving 6 bases between the germline ends. This CDR3 reads CASSEDRYYGYTF. For the CDR3, the DNA is TGTGCCAGCAGTGAAGACAGATACTATGGCTACACCTTC.

The chain has TRBV7-9 and TRBJ1-1, with D unclear. This CDR3 region has 12 residues. The V end was cut by 1 base, the J end by 6 bases, with 6 bases between. Germline lookup yields CDR1 SEHNR and CDR2 FQNEAQ (reference sequence). DNA for the CDR3: TGTGCCAGCAGCTTAGGAGGGCCTGAAGCTTTCTTT. The encoded protein is CASSLGGPEAFF.

The V and J genes are TRBV7-8 and TRBJ1-5, with a tentative D call TRBD1 (6 bases). Trimming cost V 1 base and J 6 bases, with 10 bases left between them. Germline V gives CDR1 SGHVS, CDR2 FQNEAQ. This CDR3 is 14 amino acids long. The chain's CDR3 is CASSLEGGAQPQHF. CDR3 sequence (DNA): TGTGCCAGCAGCTTAGAAGGGGGGGCTCAGCCCCAGCATTTT.

The chain employs TRBV18 and TRBJ1-1; D is unclear. This CDR3 contains 13 residues. Trimming took 2 bases from V and 4 from J, leaving 8 bases between them. Looked up from germline, CDR1 is KGHSH and CDR2 is LQKENI. The CDR3 DNA reads TGTGCCAGCTCACCAAATTACGGCACTGAAGCTTTCTTT. Protein product: CASSPNYGTEAFF.

V and J are TRBV5-6 and TRBJ2-7, with TRBD2 matching over 12 bases. CDR1 SGHDT and CDR2 YYEEEE come from the germline V gene. This CDR3 has 16 amino acids. V shed 5 bases, J shed 3 bases, and the junction held 9 bases outside the gene matches. CDR3 bases: TGTGCCAGCAGTTGGGGGCTAGCGGGAGGGCACTACGAGCAGTACTTC. This gives the protein CASSWGLAGGHYEQYF.

This sequence joins TRBV6-1 and TRBJ1-5, with TRBD1 matching 8 bases. The germline V gene has CDR1 MNHNS and CDR2 SASEGT. Trimming cost V 3 bases and J 9 bases; bases outside gene matches: 4. The CDR3 loop spans 13 amino acids. The chain's CDR3 is CASSDRDRSPQHF. CDR3 sequence (DNA): TGTGCCAGCAGTGACCGGGACAGGTCGCCCCAGCATTTT.

The CDR3 sequence: CASRGGLAGDPASYNEQFF. DNA of the CDR3: TGTGCCAGCCGGGGGGGCTTAGCGGGAGACCCTGCTTCCTACAATGAGCAGTTCTTC. The gene calls are TRBV7-4 and TRBJ2-1, with 9 nucleotides matching TRBD2. CDR1 and CDR2 (germline): SGHVT, SQSDAQ. CDR3 length equals 19 residues. After removal of 8 bases from V and 1 base from J, the junction contained 18 bases not matched to a gene.

This sequence joins TRBV7-3 and TRBJ2-1, with 9 bases that match TRBD2. V gave up 1 base and J gave up 8 bases; unmatched junction bases: 6. CDR3 size: 15 residues. Germline loops: CDR1 SGHTA, CDR2 FQGTGA. Here the CDR3 DNA reads TGTGCCAGCAGCTTAAGCGGGAGGGAGGGAGATGAGCAGTTCTTC. Amino acids: CASSLSGREGDEQFF. Drawing the rest from reference TRBV7-3 and TRBJ2-1, the complete variable domain is GAGVSQTPSNKVTEKGKYVELRCDPISGHTALYWYRQSLGQGPEFLIYFQGTGAADDSGLPNDRFFAVRPEGSVSTLKIQRTERGDSAVYLCASSLSGREGDEQFFGPGTRLTVL.